Listed below are T cell receptor beta chains from one sample, sequenced in a study of T cell responses to AZD1222 COVID-19 vaccine. This table comes from immunoSEQ multiplex PCR, and its TCRdb copy is limited to in-frame clones, with some not included. The table has about 94,000 clones, around 84% seen once. Sample: peripheral blood, taken 28 days after the second AZD1222 dose. These receptors all stem from an adult who received the AZD1222 COVID-19 vaccine. The conserved cysteine and the conserved F or W are not part of the CDR3 here. The order of the fields is J gene, V gene, CDR3 protein.

>TRBJ1-5|TRBV4-1
ASSHVQDQPQH
>TRBJ1-1|TRBV5-5
ASSLTGGVSGTEAF
>TRBJ1-1|TRBV15
ATSRDGRGALNTEAF
>TRBJ2-5|TRBV12-5
ASSGTEETQY
>TRBJ2-1|TRBV13
ASSYQFPGGLGEQF
>TRBJ1-4|TRBV10-3
AISDPGTGDEKLF
>TRBJ2-1|TRBV24-1
ATRGTSGGFDEQF
>TRBJ2-7|TRBV18
ASSPPFSGALFYEQY
>TRBJ2-5|TRBV30
AWSLGLVETQY
>TRBJ2-3|TRBV21-1
AMPGQGSASTDTQY
>TRBJ2-5|TRBV7-2
ASSRSVGRQETQY
>TRBJ1-1|TRBV12-3/TRBV12-4
ASSLYTEAF
>TRBJ1-4|TRBV5-1
ASKARGGTATNEKLF
>TRBJ2-7|TRBV6-5
ASSATGDYSYEQY
>TRBJ1-2|TRBV23-1
ARSFLRGWGYT
>TRBJ2-1|TRBV21-1
ASSTRGLAVYNEQF
>TRBJ2-2|TRBV7-2
ASSLAPASVNTGELF
>TRBJ1-6|TRBV6-5
ASSTTTGTTSPLH
>TRBJ1-6|TRBV7-8
ASHSGTGSFNSPLH
>TRBJ2-1|TRBV19
ASSTGYEQF
>TRBJ2-4|TRBV6-5
ASSYTGDSQNIQY
>TRBJ1-2|TRBV24-1
ATSDLRGGYT
>TRBJ2-2|TRBV5-1
ASSLRGVNTGELF
>TRBJ2-5|TRBV7-8
ASRQRGNQETQY